The present T cell receptor (beta chain) was sequenced within a study of early T cells in non-severe SARS-CoV-2 infection. Study in general: Unsorted whole-blood RNA was sequenced in bulk, leaving chains unpaired.

TCRdb re-derived calls from the 5' RACE reads in MiXCR, one entry per CDR3 protein. This sample has tens of thousands of distinct CDR3 sequences; around 15% occur once, and the top ten carry 10% to 15%. Germline V lookup: CDR1 SGHRS, CDR2 YFSETQ. V lost 3 bases, J lost 6 bases, and 10 bases lay in between. The CDR3 spans 13 residues. This clonotype was found many times. The sequence was collected from an adult who was a healthcare worker with PCR-confirmed SARS-CoV-2 infection or an uninfected control (not recorded which). V gene TRBV5-1 combines with J gene TRBJ2-1; D is ambiguous. The specimen was whole blood. CDR3 loop: CASSSRPPNEQFF. The CDR3 coding sequence is TGCGCCAGCAGCTCCCGACCTCCCAATGAGCAGTTCTTC.